This TCR beta chain was retrieved from a study of blood T cell repertoires in COVID-19. Study as a whole: The United States, Italy and Spain were the sources of the acute and convalescent COVID-19 samples.

Using immunoSEQ multiplex PCR, the repertoire was profiled, and TCRdb retains in-frame clones only, with some absent. The repertoire consists of under 250,000 clones, with about 82% occurring once and the leading ten covering under 2.5%. The Seattle patients joined while their infection was active and were tracked longitudinally afterward. CDR3 length: 13 residues. V was trimmed by 3 bases and J by 2 bases, leaving 7 bases between them. This TCR derives from a woman between 70 and 85 years old with COVID-19, enrolled during active disease. V and J are TRBV12-3 or TRBV12-4 and TRBJ1-2; D is unclear. The sequenced material came from peripheral blood. CDR3 loop: CASSFGQNYGYTF. CDR3 nucleotide sequence: TGTGCCAGCAGTTTTGGGCAAAACTATGGCTACACCTTC.